A single sample gave rise to the 9 T cell receptor beta chains below, sequenced in a study of cytomegalovirus exposure and HLA in healthy donors. 13 Jbeta primers and 60 Vbeta primers were used for the PCR. The repertoire was sequenced with immunoSEQ multiplex PCR; TCRdb's copy has only in-frame clones and lacks some. The table for this sample gives about 160,000 clones. The source material was PBMCs. These receptors originate from a woman in her sixties or seventies in good health and CMV-seronegative.

V usage is TRBV15 and J usage is TRBJ2-7, with D perhaps TRBD1 (5 bases). The length of the CDR3 is 14 residues. V dropped 5 bases and J dropped 1 base, with 12 bases sitting between them. Germline V gene lookup returns CDR1 LNHNV and CDR2 YYDKDF (reference sequence). The CDR3 sequence: CATSSQEISYEQYF. The CDR3 coding sequence is TGTGCCACCAGCTCACAGGAGATTTCCTACGAGCAGTACTTC.

The V gene is TRBV19, the J gene TRBJ2-3, with 7 positions matching TRBD2. In germline, CDR1 is LNHDA, CDR2 SQIVND (reference sequence). This CDR3 is built from 15 residues. The trim removed 4 bases at V and 6 bases at J, leaving 10 bases unmatched. DNA of the CDR3: TGTGCCAGTAGTACCTCTTGGGAGGGCCCCGATACGCAGTATTTT. It encodes CASSTSWEGPDTQYF.

J is TRBJ2-3 and V is TRBV29-1; a possible D gene is TRBD2 (5 bases). Deletions cut 6 bases from V and 6 bases from J, with 13 bases between. CDR3 length equals 12 residues. Per the germline V gene, CDR1 is SQVTM and CDR2 is ANQGSEA. Here the CDR3 reads CSVPSGFDTQYF. The CDR3 DNA reads TGCAGCGTACCCTCGGGGTTCGATACGCAGTATTTT.

J is TRBJ1-1 and V is TRBV5-1; 7 bases line up with TRBD1. In germline, CDR1 is SGHRS, CDR2 YFSETQ. CDR3 length equals 14 residues. V gave up 7 bases and J gave up 3 bases; unmatched junction bases: 9. CDR3 amino acids: CASGQGGPYTEAFF. DNA for the CDR3: TGCGCCAGCGGGCAGGGGGGTCCTTACACTGAAGCTTTCTTT. Together with reference TRBV5-1 and TRBJ1-1, the CDR3 gives the full variable domain: KAGVTQTPRYLIKTRGQQVTLSCSPISGHRSVSWYQQTPGQGLQFLFEYFSETQRNKGNFPGRFSGRQFSNSRSEMNVSTLELGDSALYLCASGQGGPYTEAFFGQGTRLTVV.

The rearrangement uses TRBV7-9 and TRBJ2-7; D unresolved. Germline lookup yields CDR1 SEHNR and CDR2 FQNEAQ (reference sequence). The CDR3 sequence is 14 residues long. Trimming stripped 2 bases from V and 2 bases from J, with 10 bases between. In nucleotides, the CDR3 is TGTGCCAGCAGCTTATACGCACAAACCTACGAGCAGTACTTC. Translated, it gives CASSLYAQTYEQYF. Full variable domain (rest looked up from reference TRBV7-9 and TRBJ2-7): DTGVSQNPRHKITKRGQNVTFRCDPISEHNRLYWYRQTLGQGPEFLTYFQNEAQLEKSRLLSDRFSAERPKGSFSTLEIQRTEQGDSAMYLCASSLYAQTYEQYFGPGTRLTVT.

The rearrangement links TRBV7-9 to TRBJ2-7, with D perhaps TRBD2 (6 bases). Germline V lookup: CDR1 SEHNR, CDR2 FQNEAQ (reference sequence). Trimming removed 5 bases from V and 1 base from J, with 12 bases in between. The length of the CDR3 is 14 residues. In DNA form, the CDR3 reads TGTGCCAGCAGCCGGTCGGCGGGATCCTACGAGCAGTACTTC. This translates into CASSRSAGSYEQYF. Together with reference TRBV7-9 and TRBJ2-7, the CDR3 gives the full variable domain: DTGVSQNPRHKITKRGQNVTFRCDPISEHNRLYWYRQTLGQGPEFLTYFQNEAQLEKSRLLSDRFSAERPKGSFSTLEIQRTEQGDSAMYLCASSRSAGSYEQYFGPGTRLTVT.

J is TRBJ2-7 and V is TRBV2; D possibly corresponds to TRBD1 (5 bases). Trimming took 3 bases from V and 2 from J, leaving 11 bases between them. The CDR3 covers 14 residues. Germline CDR1 and CDR2: SNHLY and FYNNEI. For the CDR3, the DNA is TGTGCCAGCAGTGATCCTCAGGGCACCTACGAGCAGTACTTC. It encodes CASSDPQGTYEQYF.

The V gene is TRBV4-1, the J gene TRBJ1-6, with no clear D. Looked up from germline, CDR1 is MGHRA and CDR2 is YSYEKL. CDR3 length: 15 amino acids. V was cut by 1 base and J by 10 bases, with 14 bases left in between. The CDR3 nucleotides are TGCGCCAGCAGCCAAGTTGGCAGGTGGTTCTCACCCCTCCACTTT. Protein sequence: CASSQVGRWFSPLHF.

The CDR3, as DNA: TGTGCCATCAGGGCGACAGGGTCTGACTATGGCTACACCTTC. As protein: CAIRATGSDYGYTF. The V gene is TRBV10-3, the J gene TRBJ1-2; TRBD1 matches 7 bases. This CDR3 comprises 14 residues. Germline loops: CDR1 ENHRY, CDR2 SYGVKD. V shed 6 bases and J 3 bases; nucleotides not matched to a gene: 7.